This T cell receptor beta chain was captured in a study of cytomegalovirus exposure and HLA in healthy donors (dated by TCRdb to the late 2010s). Context from the whole study: According to a later analysis, one platform produced both the roughly 110 validation repertoires and the 620 or so repertoires of the first cohort. The study was designed to test whether signatures of past pathogen exposure could be identified by cataloging public T cell receptors. In addition to the first cohort of 666 subjects, a separate validation cohort of approximately 110 different subjects was used. To predict cytomegalovirus infection status, the study brought together high-throughput TCR immunosequencing, statistical association of individual TCRs with disease status, and machine learning. Findings and caveats that apply to the study as a whole: A total of roughly 160 TCR beta chains were listed by the study as associated with cytomegalovirus. A later analysis lacked HLA typing for the validation cohort, so it scored co-occurrence in that cohort across all 110 or so repertoires. Subsequent analysis determined that TCRs grouped into clusters in the first cohort also showed a tendency toward co-occurrence across the 130 or so validation repertoires, and 85% to 95% of cluster scores exceeded 0. In vitro tests confirmed that a few of the cytomegalovirus-associated TCR beta chains recognize cytomegalovirus antigens. It was suggested by the authors that the approach could potentially be generalized to other disease states and immunological phenotypes. Across donors, most TCR sequences were observed very rarely, whereas some public TCRs were present in many individuals. Cytomegalovirus status was reported to be diagnosed by the classifier with high specificity and sensitivity in both the original and validation cohorts.

The library was produced with the immunoSEQ multiplex PCR assay. In the authors' own workflow: A statistical classification framework was developed to diagnose cytomegalovirus status using the catalog of TCR beta chain sequences. TCRdb retrieved this table from immuneACCESS and kept in-frame rearrangements only. Not all clones are present; in checked studies, unresolved V genes account for under half, and no reason is known for the remainder. V, J and clone size are those of that table, while D and trimming were read from the DNA. In this sample the table shows some 150,000 clones, about 83% of which occur a single time. The biggest ten clones account for roughly 1.3% of the sample. V gives up 3 bases and J gives up 7 bases, and the segment between their germline ends measures 13 bases. Measured from the cysteine to the phenylalanine, the CDR3 is 14 residues long. Here the CDR3 DNA is all that survives: 42 bases in frame from base 1. CDR1 and CDR2 (MNHEY, SMNVEV) derive from the germline V gene (reference sequence).

The donors belonged to the validation cohort of 120 subjects, which was separate from the approximately 660-subject first cohort. About this clone: Its antigen is currently not known. Per-base quality was not reported, and no clone a single base away is much larger than it.

This receptor was taken from a woman in her twenties or thirties in good health and CMV-seronegative. The material sequenced was PBMCs. The V and J genes are TRBV27 and TRBJ1-5; the D gene is perhaps TRBD1, from 6 matching bases. CDR3 region: CASSFLGAGQPQHF. The sequence in DNA is TGTGCCAGCAGTTTCCTGGGGGCAGGGCAGCCCCAGCATTTT.